These 20 T cell receptor beta chains were all obtained from the same sample, sequenced in a study of blood T cells in healthy people across ages. A J-beta primer mix and a sample-barcoded 5' primer were used in a second PCR of roughly 6 to 12 cycles. In TCRdb, the 5' RACE reads were re-called with MiXCR into one record per CDR3 protein. The table lists around 1,000,000 distinct CDR3 sequences, roughly a quarter of them singletons. This sample also appeared in a second study, on T cells of mothers and their children.

The sequencing input was blood. Source of these receptors: a girl under 10 years old in good health.

The chain carries TRBV29-1 and TRBJ2-1; 8 nucleotides agree with TRBD2. This CDR3 spans 15 amino acids. CDR1 and CDR2 (germline): SQVTM, ANQGSEA. V lost 4 bases and J lost 3; bases outside the gene matches: 8. CDR3 DNA sequence: TGCAGCGTTGCAGGGCGGGAGGAAGGCTACAATGAGCAGTTCTTC. Protein sequence: CSVAGREEGYNEQFF.

This clonotype was observed a few times. CDR3 nucleotides: TGTGCCACCAGACTCCCCTCCTACGAGCAGTACTTC. Its translation is CATRLPSYEQYF. The V gene is TRBV28, the J gene TRBJ2-1; no definite D call. The DNA end is a closer match to TRBJ2-7, so the J assignment may be wrong. The germline V gene has CDR1 MDHEN and CDR2 SYDVKM. CDR3 length: 12 residues.

This clonotype came up a few times. The V and J genes are TRBV28 and TRBJ2-7, with D maybe TRBD1 (6 bases). This CDR3 spans 14 amino acids. V was clipped by 9 bases and J by 0 bases, with 15 bases between them. The germline V gene has CDR1 MDHEN and CDR2 SYDVKM. The CDR3 spells CARQGAGSSYEQYF. CDR3 in DNA: TGTGCCAGACAGGGCGCGGGTAGCTCCTACGAGCAGTACTTC.

V usage is TRBV4-3 and J usage is TRBJ2-1; no definite D call. Germline V CDR1 and CDR2: LGHNA, YSLEER. The ends were cut back, 0 bases at V and 10 bases at J, with 10 bases in the middle. CDR3 length: 13 residues. CDR3 in amino acids: CASSQDFDQEQFF. CDR3 coding DNA: TGCGCCAGCAGCCAAGATTTTGATCAAGAGCAGTTCTTC.

The chain recombines TRBV4-2 with TRBJ2-3; 9 bases fit TRBD2. Germline CDR1 reads LGHNA; CDR2 reads YNFKEQ. CDR3 size: 17 residues. J gave up 1 base and V 6 bases, and 11 bases lay outside the gene matches. The CDR3 spells CASSYERIAGGTDTQYF. In nucleotides, the CDR3 is TGTGCCAGCAGTTACGAACGAATAGCGGGAGGCACAGATACGCAGTATTTT.

V and J are TRBV5-1 and TRBJ2-2; no definite D call. Germline values: CDR1 SGHRS, CDR2 YFSETQ. CDR3 length equals 14 residues. V was clipped by 0 bases and J by 6 bases, with 9 bases between them. The CDR3: CASSLGREAGELFF. The CDR3 DNA reads TGCGCCAGCAGCTTGGGACGAGAGGCCGGGGAGCTGTTTTTT.

This clonotype was seen a few times. The chain carries TRBV12-3 or TRBV12-4 and TRBJ1-1; 10 nucleotides agree with TRBD1. The CDR3 spans 14 residues. The ends lost 7 bases at V and 5 bases at J; junction bases unmatched: 7. As DNA, the CDR3 is TGTGCCAGCAACCTCGACAGGGGGCCGACTGAAGCTTTCTTT. It is translated as CASNLDRGPTEAFF.

The chain recombines TRBV7-9 with TRBJ2-3; D remains unclear. CDR3 length equals 11 residues. Per germline, CDR1 SEHNR and CDR2 FQNEAQ (reference sequence). The CDR3 reads CTNSLLDTQYF. The DNA of the CDR3 is TGTACCAACAGCCTCCTCGACACGCAGTATTTT.

On this clonotype: One end of the junction varies from germline; a read error may be responsible. The V and J genes are TRBV29-1 and TRBJ2-5; a possible D gene is TRBD1 (6 bases). The CDR3 consists of 10 residues. Germline V gene data show CDR1 as SQVTM and CDR2 as ANQGSEA. This CDR3 reads CSVEDRLQYF. The CDR3 nucleotides are TGCAGCGTCGAAGACAGGCTCCAGTACTTC. The full variable domain, completed using reference TRBV29-1 and TRBJ2-5, is SAVISQKPSRDICQRGTSLTIQCQVDSQVTMMFWYRQQPGQSLTLIATANQGSEATYESGFVIDKFPISRPNLTFSTLTVSNMSPEDSSIYLCSVEDRLQYFGPGTRLLVL.

This clonotype came up a few times. The chain is built from TRBV24-1 and TRBJ2-3; 7 bases map to TRBD2. CDR3 length equals 15 residues. CDR1 is KGHDR, CDR2 SFDVKD, per germline. V shed 4 bases and J 0 bases; nucleotides not matched to a gene: 3. The CDR3 sequence is CATSDLGGSTDTQYF. The CDR3 bases are TGTGCCACCAGTGACCTCGGGGGGAGCACAGATACGCAGTATTTT.

This clonotype showed up just a few times. The V gene is TRBV5-1, the J gene TRBJ2-7; 7 nucleotides agree with TRBD2. V gave up 0 bases and J gave up 5 bases; unmatched junction bases: 8. Germline assignment: CDR1 SGHRS and CDR2 YFSETQ. CDR3 length: 15 amino acids. CDR3 amino acids: CASSLDGGRFDEQYF. CDR3 nucleotides: TGCGCCAGCAGCTTGGATGGCGGGAGATTTGACGAGCAGTACTTC. Together with reference TRBV5-1 and TRBJ2-7, the CDR3 gives the full variable domain: KAGVTQTPRYLIKTRGQQVTLSCSPISGHRSVSWYQQTPGQGLQFLFEYFSETQRNKGNFPGRFSGRQFSNSRSEMNVSTLELGDSALYLCASSLDGGRFDEQYFGPGTRLTVT.

There are a few counts of this clonotype. Written as DNA, the CDR3 is TGCAGCGTCCCCAGCATTCGGGGTGCGAACACCGGGGAGCTGTTTTTT. Amino acid sequence: CSVPSIRGANTGELFF. The chain combines TRBV29-1 with TRBJ2-2; D may be TRBD2 (5 bases). The ends were cut back, 6 bases at V and 0 bases at J, with 17 bases in the middle. The CDR3 covers 16 residues. Germline values: CDR1 SQVTM, CDR2 ANQGSEA.

This clonotype was seen a handful of times. The rearrangement joins TRBV7-2 to TRBJ2-5; no definite D call. The J call is in doubt because the DNA end fits TRBJ2-1 better. The CDR3 consists of 11 residues. CDR1 is SGHTA, CDR2 FQGNSA, per germline. This CDR3 reads CASSLNSEQFF. For the CDR3, the DNA is TGTGCCAGCAGCCTAAATAGTGAGCAGTTCTTC.

The gene calls are TRBV29-1 and TRBJ2-1; D is tentatively TRBD1 or TRBD2 (5 bases each). The CDR3 length is 14 residues. Between the trimmed V and J ends, which lost 2 bases and 4 bases, there was a span of 12 bases. Germline values: CDR1 SQVTM, CDR2 ANQGSEA. As DNA, the CDR3 is TGCAGCGTTGAATTGGGGCGGGTATACAATGAGCAGTTCTTC. Translating it yields CSVELGRVYNEQFF.

The chain joins TRBV3-1 to TRBJ2-5; unclear D gene. Germline V gene sequence: CDR1 LGHDT, CDR2 YNNKEL (reference sequence). The CDR3 totals 11 residues. V shed 6 bases and J shed 4 bases, with 6 bases lying between them. This CDR3 reads CASRGIETQYF. CDR3 in DNA: TGTGCCAGCAGGGGGATAGAGACCCAGTACTTC.

In the case of this clonotype: A read error may produce the germline difference seen at one junction end. The chain combines TRBV7-9 with TRBJ2-5; 10 bases line up with TRBD2. Gene TRBJ2-1 matches the end of the DNA better, so the J call may be wrong. The germline V gene encodes CDR1 SEHNR and CDR2 FQNEAQ (reference sequence). CDR3 size: 16 residues. CDR3 in amino acids: CASTPPGLAFYNGQFF. CDR3 DNA sequence: TGTGCCAGCACCCCACCGGGACTAGCGTTCTACAATGGGCAGTTCTTC.

This clonotype showed up just a few times. V usage is TRBV20-1 and J usage is TRBJ2-7; weak D call: TRBD1 (6 bases). The CDR3 extends over 13 amino acids. The V gene's germline CDR1 is DFQATT and CDR2 SNEGSKA (reference sequence). V lost 5 bases, J lost 7 bases, and 18 bases lay in between. The CDR3 protein is CSAESDRLWEQYF. In DNA, the CDR3 is TGCAGTGCTGAATCCGACAGGTTGTGGGAGCAGTACTTC.

The sample holds a few counts of this clonotype. This rearrangement joins TRBV6-5 to TRBJ1-6; TRBD1 agrees at 9 bases. Per germline, CDR1 MNHEY and CDR2 SVGAGI. V lost 8 bases and J lost 8; bases outside the gene matches: 7. This CDR3 spans 14 amino acids. The CDR3 DNA reads TGTGCCAGCGCGCGGGGACAGGGTGATTCACCCCTCCACTTT. It yields the protein CASARGQGDSPLHF.

This clonotype was picked up many times. The J gene is TRBJ1-1, the V gene TRBV6-2 or TRBV6-3, with D hard to call. V dropped 0 bases and J dropped 8 bases, with 7 bases sitting between them. The V gene's germline CDR1 is MNHEY and CDR2 SVGEGT. The CDR3 has 12 residues. For the CDR3, the DNA is TGTGCCAGCAGTTACTCGACGGGAGAAGCTTTCTTT. This translates into CASSYSTGEAFF.

CDR3 protein: CASDYYAVQATEAFF. In DNA, the CDR3 is TGTGCCAGCGATTACTATGCGGTACAGGCCACCGAAGCTTTCTTT. The chain couples TRBV6-2 or TRBV6-3 to TRBJ1-1; weak D call: TRBD1 (5 bases). The CDR3 is 15 residues long. V shed 8 bases and J shed 8 bases, with 24 bases lying between them. CDR1 and CDR2 (germline): MNHEY, SVGEGT.